One sample yielded the 23 T cell receptor beta chains listed below, sequenced in a study of shared clonotypes between healthy human individuals (dated by TCRdb to between 2020 and 2021). The library was produced with the immunoSEQ multiplex PCR assay. Drawn from immuneACCESS, this table holds only the in-frame rearrangements with V and J called that TCRdb kept. Clones are partly lost; checked studies trace under half to an unresolved V gene and leave the rest unexplained. Within this sample are hundreds of thousands of clones, with roughly 98% of them counted one time only. The top ten clonotypes cover 0.3% of the sample. CD8 naive samples were obtained by positive selection for CCR7 among CD45RO-negative cells, yielding a CD45RA+CCR7+ population from which TemRA cells were excluded. The source material was naive CD8+ T cells sorted from blood. The meaning of the sample's cell subset or site label: CD45RA+CCR7+. These receptor sequences come from a young man in good health.

This sequence joins TRBV4-3 and TRBJ2-1, with D perhaps matching TRBD2 (6 bases). There are 14 residues in the CDR3. Looked up from germline, CDR1 is LGHNA and CDR2 is YSLEER. Trimming stripped 1 base from V and 7 bases from J, with 11 bases between. The CDR3 sequence is CASSQVAAINEQFF. DNA of the CDR3: TGCGCCAGCAGCCAAGTAGCGGCGATAAATGAGCAGTTCTTC.

The chain joins TRBV7-6 to TRBJ2-2; D remains ambiguous. Per the germline V gene, CDR1 is SGHVS and CDR2 is FNYEAQ. The CDR3 totals 16 residues. Trimming removed 1 base at V and 5 bases at J, with 14 bases between. In nucleotides, the CDR3 is TGTGCCAGCAGCTTAGATGGGGTTTTATCGACCGGGGAGCTGTTTTTT. It encodes CASSLDGVLSTGELFF.

Points on this clone: The same CDR3 is also encoded by other DNA sequences in this sample. This rearrangement joins TRBV27 to TRBJ2-7, with TRBD2 matching 7 bases. Germline-derived CDR1 and CDR2 are MNHEY and SMNVEV (reference sequence). CDR3 length: 14 amino acids. Unmatched junction bases numbered 6, after V lost 3 bases and J lost 4 bases. CDR3 nucleotide sequence: TGTGCCAGCAGTTTCGGCGGGAGCGTGTACGAGCAGTACTTC. Translated, it gives CASSFGGSVYEQYF.

This clone was observed a single time. The rearrangement links TRBV2 to TRBJ2-7, with a possible D match to TRBD1 (6 bases). CDR1 is SNHLY and CDR2 is FYNNEI in the germline V gene. The germline V and J ends were trimmed by 11 bases and 4 bases, with 12 bases remaining between them. The CDR3 is 11 amino acids. CDR3 coding DNA: TGTGCCGCTCGCCAGGGGTACGAGCAGTACTTC. Translating it yields CAARQGYEQYF.

The rearrangement uses TRBV4-1 and TRBJ2-7; 11 nucleotides line up with TRBD2. The CDR3 sequence is 16 residues long. The germline V gene has CDR1 MGHRA and CDR2 YSYEKL. Trimming took 3 bases from V and 3 from J; bases not matched to a gene: 7. The CDR3 is CASSHALGLAVYEQYF. The CDR3 nucleotides are TGCGCCAGCAGCCATGCACTGGGACTAGCGGTCTACGAGCAGTACTTC.

This rearrangement joins TRBV6-6 to TRBJ2-2; 7 nucleotides match TRBD2. The V and J ends lost 0 bases and 6 bases, in that order; junction bases with no gene match: 4. The CDR3 is 15 amino acids. The germline CDR1 and CDR2 sequences are MNHNY and SVGAGI (reference sequence). The CDR3 bases are TGTGCCAGCAGTTACTCGCGGGAGTTCTCCGGGGAGCTGTTTTTT. Its translation is CASSYSREFSGELFF.

The V gene is TRBV5-5, the J gene TRBJ2-7; D perhaps matches TRBD1 (6 bases). Trimming removed 2 bases at V and 4 bases at J, with 13 bases between. The CDR3 totals 14 residues. Germline V gene data show CDR1 as SGHKS and CDR2 as YYEKEE (reference sequence). The CDR3 here is CASSFWQGSYEQYF. The CDR3 DNA reads TGTGCCAGCAGCTTTTGGCAGGGGTCTTACGAGCAGTACTTC. The full variable domain, rest sourced from reference TRBV5-5 and TRBJ2-7, is DAGVTQSPTHLIKTRGQQVTLRCSPISGHKSVSWYQQVLGQGPQFIFQYYEKEERGRGNFPDRFSARQFPNYSSELNVNALLLGDSALYLCASSFWQGSYEQYFGPGTRLTVT.

The rearrangement links TRBV4-3 to TRBJ2-7, with D perhaps matching TRBD2 (6 bases). The V gene lost 0 bases and the J gene lost 2 bases, with 23 bases spanning the gap. The CDR3 length is 19 residues. Germline V CDR1 and CDR2: LGHNA, YSLEER. The CDR3 DNA sequence: TGCGCCAGCAGCCAAGATACCCCATCGACTAGTTTTAAAGCCTACGAGCAGTACTTC. The encoded protein is CASSQDTPSTSFKAYEQYF.

This clone appeared a single time. This rearrangement joins TRBV7-8 to TRBJ2-7, with 8 bases lining up with TRBD1. J was trimmed by 0 bases and V by 4 bases; bases with no gene match: 5. Germline CDR1 reads SGHVS; CDR2 reads FQNEAQ. The CDR3 has 15 amino acids. The CDR3 sequence is CASSYIDRGSYEQYF. The CDR3 DNA reads TGTGCCAGCAGCTATATCGACAGGGGCTCCTACGAGCAGTACTTC.

Comments on this clone: At one end the junction does not follow the germline gene, possibly because of a read error. The rearrangement links TRBV7-7 to TRBJ2-7; D unresolved. Germline assignment: CDR1 SSHAT and CDR2 FNYEAQ (reference sequence). There are 13 residues in the CDR3. The CDR3 reads CASSLTLEREQYF. CDR3 nucleotides: TGTGCTAGCAGCTTAACTCTAGAGCGCGAGCAGTACTTC.

This sequence joins TRBV9 and TRBJ2-1, with TRBD2 matching 7 bases. This CDR3 region has 15 residues. V dropped 4 bases and J dropped 7; count of bases not matched to a gene: 11. Germline CDR1 is SGDLS and CDR2 is YYNGEE. The CDR3 nucleotides read TGTGCCAGCAGCTTACCACCGGGACTAAAAAATGAGCAGTTCTTC. This translates into CASSLPPGLKNEQFF. The whole variable domain, filled in from reference TRBV9 and TRBJ2-1, reads DSGVTQTPKHLITATGQRVTLRCSPRSGDLSVYWYQQSLDQGLQFLIQYYNGEERAKGNILERFSAQQFPDLHSELNLSSLELGDSALYFCASSLPPGLKNEQFFGPGTRLTVL.

The V gene is TRBV10-2, the J gene TRBJ2-7, with a weak D call TRBD2 (6 bases). The CDR3 loop spans 13 amino acids. The V gene lost 4 bases and the J gene lost 1 base, with 8 bases spanning the gap. The germline gives CDR1 WSHSY, CDR2 SAAADI. In DNA, the CDR3 is TGCGCCAGCAGTGGCGGGAATTCCTACGAGCAGTACTTC. Amino acid sequence: CASSGGNSYEQYF.

The chain couples TRBV9 to TRBJ2-3; D is perhaps TRBD2 (6 bases). Germline V gene lookup returns CDR1 SGDLS and CDR2 YYNGEE. This CDR3 has 16 residues. V gave up 0 bases and J gave up 1 base, with 12 bases separating them. The CDR3 DNA reads TGTGCCAGCAGCGTAGTAGAAGGGACTGGCACAGATACGCAGTATTTT. Translated: CASSVVEGTGTDTQYF. The full variable domain, completed using reference TRBV9 and TRBJ2-3, is DSGVTQTPKHLITATGQRVTLRCSPRSGDLSVYWYQQSLDQGLQFLIQYYNGEERAKGNILERFSAQQFPDLHSELNLSSLELGDSALYFCASSVVEGTGTDTQYFGPGTRLTVL.

V is TRBV4-1 and J is TRBJ2-1; no clear D gene. CDR1 and CDR2 (germline): MGHRA, YSYEKL. CDR3 length: 17 amino acids. V was shortened by 0 bases and J by 0 bases, with 12 bases between the two germline ends. Here the CDR3 DNA reads TGCGCCAGCAGCCAAGATCCCCCGGAGAGCTCCTACAATGAGCAGTTCTTC. This sequence encodes CASSQDPPESSYNEQFF.

The chain uses TRBV11-2 and TRBJ2-1; 9 positions agree with TRBD2. The CDR3 sequence is 16 residues long. Trimming at V came to 5 bases and at J to 3 bases, leaving 8 bases not matched to a gene. The germline V gene has CDR1 SGHAT and CDR2 FQNNGV. CDR3 sequence reads: CASSRRLAGLYNEQFF. CDR3 DNA sequence: TGTGCCAGCAGCCGGCGCCTAGCGGGACTCTACAATGAGCAGTTCTTC.

CDR3 in amino acids: CASSSTLGWREGYTDTQYF. The CDR3 nucleotides read TGTGCCAGCAGCTCCACCTTAGGTTGGCGGGAGGGATACACAGATACGCAGTATTTT. The V call is TRBV7-9, the J call TRBJ2-3, with 9 positions matching TRBD2. The CDR3 totals 19 residues. CDR1 SEHNR and CDR2 FQNEAQ come from the germline V gene (reference sequence). V lost 4 bases, J lost 2 bases, and 16 bases stayed unmatched.

The V and J genes are TRBV5-1 and TRBJ2-5; the match to TRBD2 covers 7 bases. The CDR3 runs to 14 residues. Per the germline V gene, CDR1 is SGHRS and CDR2 is YFSETQ. J lost 0 bases, V lost 5 bases, and 4 bases had no gene match. Written as DNA, the CDR3 is TGCGCCAGCAGGGCTAGCGGAAACCAAGAGACCCAGTACTTC. It codes for CASRASGNQETQYF.

The CDR3 sequence: CASSFAGGAGYGYTF. In DNA form, the CDR3 reads TGTGCCAGCAGCTTCGCAGGGGGCGCAGGTTATGGCTACACCTTC. J is TRBJ1-2 and V is TRBV11-2; 8 bases are a match to TRBD1. The germline gives CDR1 SGHAT, CDR2 FQNNGV. After removal of 3 bases from V and 5 bases from J, the junction contained 8 bases not matched to a gene. The CDR3 has 15 residues.

The chain employs TRBV7-6 and TRBJ2-6, with a possible D match to TRBD1 (5 bases). CDR1 and CDR2 (germline): SGHVS, FNYEAQ. The length of the CDR3 is 17 residues. The germline V and J ends were trimmed by 6 bases and 0 bases, with 15 bases remaining between them. CDR3 DNA: TGTGCCAGCAGGGGGCCGACTCCATCCTCTGGGGCCAACGTCCTGACTTTC. Translated, it gives CASRGPTPSSGANVLTF.

The V call is TRBV7-2, the J call TRBJ2-1; 8 nucleotides agree with TRBD2. V lost 2 bases and J lost 6; bases outside the gene matches: 6. The CDR3 spans 15 residues. CDR1 and CDR2 (germline): SGHTA, FQGNSA. The CDR3 bases are TGTGCCAGCAGCTTACTAGCGGGTCGGGGCAATGAGCAGTTCTTC. Its translation: CASSLLAGRGNEQFF.

The chain is built from TRBV27 and TRBJ1-5; D remains ambiguous. Looked up from germline, CDR1 is MNHEY and CDR2 is SMNVEV (reference sequence). The CDR3 consists of 14 residues. V shed 5 bases and J shed 6 bases, with 14 bases lying between them. The CDR3 is CASSPRVVGQPQHF. The DNA for the CDR3 is TGTGCCAGCAGTCCCCGTGTAGTAGGTCAGCCCCAGCATTTT.

This clone was recorded only once. The chain carries TRBV7-9 and TRBJ1-1; the D is unclear. Germline V gene sequence: CDR1 SEHNR, CDR2 FQNEAQ (reference sequence). The CDR3 extends over 15 amino acids. V gave up 0 bases and J gave up 1 base, with 9 bases separating them. The CDR3 spells CASSLAAQPNTEAFF. The CDR3 bases are TGTGCCAGCAGCTTAGCAGCACAACCGAACACTGAAGCTTTCTTT.

The chain couples TRBV28 to TRBJ2-1; no firm D call. The CDR3 is made up of 13 amino acids. Germline CDR1 and CDR2: MDHEN and SYDVKM. With 6 bases removed from V and 6 bases from J, the gap between germline ends came to 12 bases. CDR3 loop: CASSSTLGNEQFF. The CDR3 coding sequence is TGTGCCAGCAGCTCCACTCTTGGCAATGAGCAGTTCTTC.